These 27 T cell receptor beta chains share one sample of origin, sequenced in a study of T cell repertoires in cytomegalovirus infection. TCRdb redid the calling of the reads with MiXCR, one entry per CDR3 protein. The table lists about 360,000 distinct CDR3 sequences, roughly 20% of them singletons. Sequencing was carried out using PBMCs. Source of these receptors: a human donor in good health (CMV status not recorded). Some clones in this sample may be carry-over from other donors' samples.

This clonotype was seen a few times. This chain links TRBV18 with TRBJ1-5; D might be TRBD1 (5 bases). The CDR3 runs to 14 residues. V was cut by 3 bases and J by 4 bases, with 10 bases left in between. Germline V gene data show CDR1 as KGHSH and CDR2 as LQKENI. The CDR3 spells CASSPGRGNQPQHF. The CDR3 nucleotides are TGTGCCAGCTCACCGGGAAGGGGAAATCAGCCCCAGCATTTT.

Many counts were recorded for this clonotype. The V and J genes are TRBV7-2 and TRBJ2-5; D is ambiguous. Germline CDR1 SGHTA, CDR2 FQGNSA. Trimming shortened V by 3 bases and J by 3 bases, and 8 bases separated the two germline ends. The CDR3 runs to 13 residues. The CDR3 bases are TGTGCCAGCAGCTTGGAGATGGAAGAGACCCAGTACTTC. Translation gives CASSLEMEETQYF. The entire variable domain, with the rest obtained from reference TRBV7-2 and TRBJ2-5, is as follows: GAGVSQSPSNKVTEKGKDVELRCDPISGHTALYWYRQSLGQGLEFLIYFQGNSAPDKSGLPSDRFSAERTGGSVSTLTIQRTQQEDSAVYLCASSLEMEETQYFGPGTRLLVL.

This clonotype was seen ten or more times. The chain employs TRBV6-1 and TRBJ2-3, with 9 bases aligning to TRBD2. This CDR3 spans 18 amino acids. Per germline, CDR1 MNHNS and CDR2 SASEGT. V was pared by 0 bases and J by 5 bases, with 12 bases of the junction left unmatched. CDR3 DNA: TGTGCCAGCAGTGAAGCGCTTCGCGGGGGGGCCTTCGGAGATACGCAGTATTTT. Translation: CASSEALRGGAFGDTQYF.

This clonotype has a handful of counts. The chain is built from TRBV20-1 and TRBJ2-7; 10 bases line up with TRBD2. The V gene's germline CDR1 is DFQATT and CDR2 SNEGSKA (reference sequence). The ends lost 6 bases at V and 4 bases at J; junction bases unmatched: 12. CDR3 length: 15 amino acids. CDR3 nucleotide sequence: TGCAGTGCCCTACGACTTCTAGCGGGAGCTTACGAGCAGTACTTC. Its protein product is CSALRLLAGAYEQYF.

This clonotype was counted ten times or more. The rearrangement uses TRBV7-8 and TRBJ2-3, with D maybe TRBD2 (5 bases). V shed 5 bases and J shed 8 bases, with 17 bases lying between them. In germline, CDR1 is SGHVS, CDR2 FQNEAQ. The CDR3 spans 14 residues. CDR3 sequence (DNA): TGTGCCAGCAGCCCCAGTGCAATCCGGGGTACGCAGTATTTT. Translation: CASSPSAIRGTQYF.

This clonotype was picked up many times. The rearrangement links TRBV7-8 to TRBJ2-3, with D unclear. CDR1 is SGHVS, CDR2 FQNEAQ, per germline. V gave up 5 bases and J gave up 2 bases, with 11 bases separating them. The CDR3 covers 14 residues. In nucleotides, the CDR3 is TGTGCCAGCAGCCTTTTGATAACCACAGATACGCAGTATTTT. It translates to CASSLLITTDTQYF.

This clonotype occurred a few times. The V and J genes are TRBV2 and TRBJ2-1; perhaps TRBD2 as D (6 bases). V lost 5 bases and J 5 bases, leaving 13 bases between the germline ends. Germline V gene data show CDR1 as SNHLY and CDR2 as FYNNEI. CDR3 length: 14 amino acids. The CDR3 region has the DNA TGTGCCAGCAGTTGGGGACTGGGAGACAATGAGCAGTTCTTC. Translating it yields CASSWGLGDNEQFF.

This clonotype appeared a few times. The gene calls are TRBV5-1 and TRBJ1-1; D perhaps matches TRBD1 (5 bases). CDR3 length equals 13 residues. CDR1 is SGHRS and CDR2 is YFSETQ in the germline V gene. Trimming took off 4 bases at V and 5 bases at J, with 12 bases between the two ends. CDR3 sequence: CASSRGGKTEAFF. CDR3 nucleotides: TGCGCCAGCAGCCGGGGGGGGAAAACTGAAGCTTTCTTT.

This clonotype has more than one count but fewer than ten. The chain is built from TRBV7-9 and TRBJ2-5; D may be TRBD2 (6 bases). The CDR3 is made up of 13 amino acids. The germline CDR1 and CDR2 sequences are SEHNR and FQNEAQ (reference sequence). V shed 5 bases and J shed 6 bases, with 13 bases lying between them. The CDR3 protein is CASSEGGEQTQYF. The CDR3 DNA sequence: TGTGCCAGCAGCGAGGGAGGTGAACAGACCCAGTACTTC.

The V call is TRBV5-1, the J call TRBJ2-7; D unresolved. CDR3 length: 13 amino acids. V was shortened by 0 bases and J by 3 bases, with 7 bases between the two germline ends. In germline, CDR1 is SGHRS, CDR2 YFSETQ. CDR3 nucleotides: TGCGCCAGCAGCTTGGTGGGCGACTACGAGCAGTACTTC. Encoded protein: CASSLVGDYEQYF.

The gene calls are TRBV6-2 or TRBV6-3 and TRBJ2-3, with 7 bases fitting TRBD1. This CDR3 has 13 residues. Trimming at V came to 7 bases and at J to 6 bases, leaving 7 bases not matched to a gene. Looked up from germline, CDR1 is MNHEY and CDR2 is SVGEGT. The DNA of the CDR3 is TGTGCCAGCACCCAAGAGACAGGGGATACGCAGTATTTT. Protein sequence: CASTQETGDTQYF.

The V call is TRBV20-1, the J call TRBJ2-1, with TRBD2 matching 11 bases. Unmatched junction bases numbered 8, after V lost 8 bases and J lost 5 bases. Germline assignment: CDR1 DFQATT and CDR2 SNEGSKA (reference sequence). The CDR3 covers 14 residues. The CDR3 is CSTTGLAGHNEQFF. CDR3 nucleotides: TGCAGTACTACCGGACTAGCGGGTCACAATGAGCAGTTCTTC.

The CDR3 DNA reads as TGTGCCAGCAGCTTCGGGACAGGGTTCACTGAAGCTTTCTTT. Translating gives CASSFGTGFTEAFF. The genes are TRBV11-2 and TRBJ1-1; 9 positions agree with TRBD1. V was clipped by 3 bases and J by 4 bases; unmatched bases: 3. The CDR3 runs 14 residues. Germline V gene lookup returns CDR1 SGHAT and CDR2 FQNNGV.

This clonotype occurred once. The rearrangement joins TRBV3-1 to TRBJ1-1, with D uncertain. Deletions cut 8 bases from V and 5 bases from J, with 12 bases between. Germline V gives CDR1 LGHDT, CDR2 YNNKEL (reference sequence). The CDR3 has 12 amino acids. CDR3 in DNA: TGTGCCAGCTCCGGGGAGCGAACTGAAGCTTTCTTT. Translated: CASSGERTEAFF.

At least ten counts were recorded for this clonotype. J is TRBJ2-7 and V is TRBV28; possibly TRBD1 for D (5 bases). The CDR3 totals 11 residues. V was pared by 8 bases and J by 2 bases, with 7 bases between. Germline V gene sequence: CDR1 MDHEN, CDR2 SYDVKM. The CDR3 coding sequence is TGTGCCAGCGGCAGGGCCTACGAGCAGTACTTC. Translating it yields CASGRAYEQYF.

CDR3 loop: CASSQDFERLQPQHF. The CDR3 nucleotides are TGTGCCAGCAGCCAAGATTTTGAGAGGTTACAGCCCCAGCATTTT. The rearrangement joins TRBV4-2 to TRBJ1-5; unclear D gene. The length of the CDR3 is 15 residues. CDR1 is LGHNA and CDR2 is YNFKEQ in the germline V gene. The V end lost 0 bases, the J end lost 7 bases, and 13 bases lay between the germline ends.

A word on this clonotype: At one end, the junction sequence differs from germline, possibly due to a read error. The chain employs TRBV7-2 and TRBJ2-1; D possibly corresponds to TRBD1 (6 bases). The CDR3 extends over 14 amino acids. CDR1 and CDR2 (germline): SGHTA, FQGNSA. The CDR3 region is CASGLAYPGHSRVF. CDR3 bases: TGTGCCAGCGGCTTAGCTTATCCGGGACACAGTAGGGTCTTC.

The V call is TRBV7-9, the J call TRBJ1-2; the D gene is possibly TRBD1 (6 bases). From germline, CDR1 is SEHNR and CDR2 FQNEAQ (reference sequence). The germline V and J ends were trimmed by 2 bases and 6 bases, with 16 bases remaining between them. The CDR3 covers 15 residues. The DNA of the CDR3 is TGTGCCAGCAGCTTACGGGGGGAAGGGGGAGATGGCTACACCTTC. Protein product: CASSLRGEGGDGYTF.

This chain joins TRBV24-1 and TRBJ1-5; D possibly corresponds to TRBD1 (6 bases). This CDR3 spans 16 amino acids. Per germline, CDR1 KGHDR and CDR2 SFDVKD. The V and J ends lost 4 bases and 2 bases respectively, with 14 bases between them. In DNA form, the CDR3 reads TGTGCCACCAGTGAACGGGGGCGCGGTGGCAATCAGCCCCAGCATTTT. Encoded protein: CATSERGRGGNQPQHF.

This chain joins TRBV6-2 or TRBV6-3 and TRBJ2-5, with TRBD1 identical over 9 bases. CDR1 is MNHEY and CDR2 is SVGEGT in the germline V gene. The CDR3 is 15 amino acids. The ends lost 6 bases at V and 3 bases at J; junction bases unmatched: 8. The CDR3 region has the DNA TGTGCCAGCAGCGACCTGGACAGGGGAAAAGAGACCCAGTACTTC. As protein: CASSDLDRGKETQYF.

The CDR3 protein is CAIRGEPRNQSGTDTQYF. The CDR3 bases are TGTGCCATCAGGGGGGAGCCCAGAAATCAGAGCGGCACAGATACGCAGTATTTT. This chain links TRBV10-3 with TRBJ2-3; tentatively, D is TRBD1 or TRBD2 (5 bases each). V was shortened by 6 bases and J by 1 base, with 23 bases between the two germline ends. This CDR3 has 18 amino acids. Germline CDR1 is ENHRY and CDR2 is SYGVKD.

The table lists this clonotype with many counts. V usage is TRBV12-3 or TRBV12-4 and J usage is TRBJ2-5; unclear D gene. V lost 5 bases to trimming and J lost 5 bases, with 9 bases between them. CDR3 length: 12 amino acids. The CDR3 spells CASSQREETQYF. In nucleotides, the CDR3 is TGTGCCAGCAGTCAACGTGAGGAGACCCAGTACTTC.

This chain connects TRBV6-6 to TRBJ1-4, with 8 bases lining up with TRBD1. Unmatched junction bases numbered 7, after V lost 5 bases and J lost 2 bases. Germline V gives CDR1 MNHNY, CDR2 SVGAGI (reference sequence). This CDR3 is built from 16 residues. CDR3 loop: CASSRQGMLTNEKLFF. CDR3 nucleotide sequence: TGTGCCAGCAGTAGACAGGGGATGTTGACTAATGAAAAACTGTTTTTT.

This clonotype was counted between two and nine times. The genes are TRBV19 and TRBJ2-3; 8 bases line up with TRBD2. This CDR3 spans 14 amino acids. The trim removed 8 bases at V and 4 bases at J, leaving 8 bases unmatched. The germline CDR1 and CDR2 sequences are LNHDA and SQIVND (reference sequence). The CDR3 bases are TGTGCCAGTGGAAGCGGGAGATCGGCAGATACGCAGTATTTT. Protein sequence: CASGSGRSADTQYF. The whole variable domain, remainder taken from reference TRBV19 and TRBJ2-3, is DGGITQSPKYLFRKEGQNVTLSCEQNLNHDAMYWYRQDPGQGLRLIYYSQIVNDFQKGDIAEGYSVSREKKESFPLTVTSAQKNPTAFYLCASGSGRSADTQYFGPGTRLTVL.

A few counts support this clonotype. CDR3: CASRLKPNTEAFF. The CDR3 DNA sequence: TGTGCCAGCAGGCTAAAGCCCAACACTGAAGCTTTCTTT. The V and J genes are TRBV27 and TRBJ1-1, with D uncertain. The CDR3 is made up of 13 amino acids. V was cut by 6 bases and J by 2 bases, with 10 bases left in between. The germline V gene encodes CDR1 MNHEY and CDR2 SMNVEV (reference sequence).

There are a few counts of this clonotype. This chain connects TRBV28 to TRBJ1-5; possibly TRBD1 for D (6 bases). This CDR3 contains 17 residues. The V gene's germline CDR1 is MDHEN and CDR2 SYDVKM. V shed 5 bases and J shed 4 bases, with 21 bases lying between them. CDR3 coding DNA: TGTGCCAGCAGTCCACCGGTTTGGGGGCAGGGAAATCAGCCCCAGCATTTT. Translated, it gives CASSPPVWGQGNQPQHF.

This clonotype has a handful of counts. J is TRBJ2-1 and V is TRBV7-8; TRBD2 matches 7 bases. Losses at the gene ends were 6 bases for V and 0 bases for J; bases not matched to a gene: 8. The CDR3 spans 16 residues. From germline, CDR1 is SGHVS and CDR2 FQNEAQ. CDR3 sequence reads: CASSPPTSSSYNEQFF. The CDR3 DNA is TGTGCCAGCAGTCCACCGACTAGCAGCTCCTACAATGAGCAGTTCTTC. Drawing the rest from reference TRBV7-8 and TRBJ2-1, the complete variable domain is GAGVSQSPRYKVAKRGQDVALRCDPISGHVSLFWYQQALGQGPEFLTYFQNEAQLDKSGLPSDRFFAERPEGSVSTLKIQRTQQEDSAVYLCASSPPTSSSYNEQFFGPGTRLTVL.